This T cell receptor beta chain was recovered during a study of blood T cell repertoires in COVID-19. Repertoires were generated with immunoSEQ multiplex PCR, while TCRdb's copy carries only in-frame clones and drops some. In the table there are some 200,000 clones, around nine tenths of which are singletons. V was trimmed by 4 bases and J by 1 base, leaving 11 bases between them. From germline, CDR1 is SGDLS and CDR2 YYNGEE. There are 14 residues in the CDR3. This clone was observed a few times. Material for sequencing was peripheral blood. This TCR derives from a man aged 18 to 29 with active or convalescent COVID-19. The genes are TRBV9 and TRBJ1-1, with no clear D. CDR3 sequence reads: CASSPGYGNTEAFF. Written as DNA, the CDR3 is TGTGCCAGCAGCCCAGGTTACGGGAACACTGAAGCTTTCTTT.